This T cell receptor beta chain was sequenced in a study of vaccination and CD4 T cells after COVID-19. Study details: Comprising six males and four females, the convalescent participants counted two Hispanic individuals among them.

Remarks on this clonotype: Its antigen is as yet unknown.

The treatment is: approximately nine-day PBMC culture with coronavirus spike peptide pools or control peptides (ViraFEST assay). Ahead of the COVID-19 pandemic (2011-2018), the CD4+ T cells of the unexposed donor were collected. Peptide pools at approximately 9.4 ug/ml, together with 10 IU/ml IL-2, were added to cultures of 1.5 million to 2.5 million PBMCs per well. Contingent on cell availability, unexposed-donor CD4+ T cells were interrogated with SARS-CoV-2 S/N and four cold-coronavirus spikes. The study sequenced cultured CD4+ T cell DNA using the Oncomine TCR Beta short-read assay. One entry per CDR3 protein, called by TCRdb with MiXCR from the PCR reads. The table lists some 7,600 distinct CDR3 sequences, about 50% of them singletons, with around 24% in the top ten. The TCR was taken from a human donor in good health. Specimen: CD4+ T cells from blood, cultured in vitro.

The CDR3 protein is CSASPGTSSAQYF. The CDR3 bases are TGCAGTGCTAGCCCCGGGACTAGTTCCGCGCAGTATTTT. The rearrangement links TRBV20-1 to TRBJ2-3; 8 bases match TRBD2. Germline values: CDR1 DFQATT, CDR2 SNEGSKA (reference sequence). V shed 3 bases and J 10 bases; nucleotides not matched to a gene: 9. The CDR3 is 13 residues long.